The 21 T cell receptor beta chains listed next were all sequenced from one sample in a study of OX40 agonist ivuxolimab in advanced cancers. This table comes from immunoSEQ multiplex PCR, and its TCRdb copy is limited to in-frame clones, with some not included. The sample contains 100,000 to 140,000 clones, around 93% of which appear only once. The sequences come from CD4+ or CD8+ T cells sorted from blood, collected in a trial of the OX40 agonist ivuxolimab. The receptors here all came from an adult with an advanced solid tumor such as melanoma, head and neck, liver or kidney cancer.

V and J are TRBV28 and TRBJ2-1, with D tentatively TRBD2 (6 bases). Germline assignment: CDR1 MDHEN and CDR2 SYDVKM. The V gene lost 7 bases and the J gene lost 5 bases, with 21 bases spanning the gap. The CDR3 is 16 residues long. CDR3 DNA: TGTGCCAGCACGGGTTGGGTAGCGGATGAAAACAATGAGCAGTTCTTC. Amino acids: CASTGWVADENNEQFF.

This clone was observed once. The chain has TRBV18 and TRBJ2-7; 8 bases fit TRBD2. The length of the CDR3 is 16 residues. V gave up 3 bases and J gave up 3 bases; unmatched junction bases: 10. Germline assignment: CDR1 KGHSH and CDR2 LQKENI. CDR3 DNA: TGTGCCAGCTCACCTCCACTAGCGGAGGCCAGCTACGAGCAGTACTTC. This encodes CASSPPLAEASYEQYF.

The gene calls are TRBV15 and TRBJ2-7, with TRBD2 matching 9 bases. The CDR3 totals 17 residues. Germline values: CDR1 LNHNV, CDR2 YYDKDF (reference sequence). Trimming removed 1 base from V and 1 base from J; junction bases left unmatched: 8. CDR3 sequence: CATSRGSSLAGSYEQYF. The CDR3 DNA reads TGTGCCACCAGCAGAGGATCGTCGCTAGCGGGATCCTACGAGCAGTACTTC.

This chain joins TRBV28 and TRBJ2-7; tentatively, D is TRBD2 (6 bases). The germline V and J ends were trimmed by 6 bases and 3 bases, with 15 bases remaining between them. This CDR3 region has 14 residues. Germline V gene sequence: CDR1 MDHEN, CDR2 SYDVKM. CDR3 DNA: TGTGCCAGCAGATTGGGGGGACGCAACTACGAGCAGTACTTC. Its translation: CASRLGGRNYEQYF. Full variable domain (remainder filled in from reference TRBV28 and TRBJ2-7): DVKVTQSSRYLVKRTGEKVFLECVQDMDHENMFWYRQDPGLGLRLIYFSYDVKMKEKGDIPEGYSVSREKKERFSLILESASTNQTSMYLCASRLGGRNYEQYFGPGTRLTVT.

The CDR3 DNA reads as TGTGCCAGCAGCTCCTGGGGGGCTAGCGGGAGAGATGAGCAGTTCTTC. Translation gives CASSSWGASGRDEQFF. V and J are TRBV5-4 and TRBJ2-1; 10 positions agree with TRBD2. There are 16 residues in the CDR3. Germline CDR1 reads SGHNT; CDR2 reads YYREEE (reference sequence). The V segment lost 3 bases and the J segment 8 bases; nucleotides outside the gene matches: 11. The variable domain in full, with the rest retrieved from reference TRBV5-4 and TRBJ2-1, is ETGVTQSPTHLIKTRGQQVTLRCSSQSGHNTVSWYQQALGQGPQFIFQYYREEENGRGNFPPRFSGLQFPNYSSELNVNALELDDSALYLCASSSWGASGRDEQFFGPGTRLTVL.

The V call is TRBV6-5, the J call TRBJ1-1; no clear D gene. Between the trimmed V and J ends, which lost 1 base and 5 bases, there was a span of 14 bases. CDR3 length equals 15 residues. The germline CDR1 and CDR2 sequences are MNHEY and SVGAGI. CDR3 nucleotides: TGTGCCAGCAGTTACTTTTCTCCGGGCGAAACTGAAGCTTTCTTT. Its protein is CASSYFSPGETEAFF.

This chain links TRBV7-9 with TRBJ2-7, with 10 bases lining up with TRBD1. The CDR3 has 15 amino acids. Germline values: CDR1 SEHNR, CDR2 FQNEAQ (reference sequence). V lost 5 bases, J lost 3 bases, and 7 bases stayed unmatched. The CDR3 bases are TGTGCCAGCAGCCGAGCAGGGACAGGGGTCTACGAGCAGTACTTC. Residues: CASSRAGTGVYEQYF.

The rearrangement links TRBV28 to TRBJ2-2; no reliable D call. V lost 6 bases and J 6 bases, leaving 5 bases between the germline ends. The CDR3 consists of 11 residues. Germline CDR1 MDHEN, CDR2 SYDVKM. CDR3 DNA sequence: TGTGCCAGCAGGAGACCCGGGGAGCTGTTTTTT. Translating it yields CASRRPGELFF.

The chain has TRBV5-6 and TRBJ1-4; no definite D call. The germline V gene encodes CDR1 SGHDT and CDR2 YYEEEE. The CDR3 consists of 15 residues. Trimming took 2 bases from V and 4 from J, leaving 12 bases between them. CDR3 region: CASSLTTDLNEKLFF. The CDR3 DNA sequence: TGTGCCAGCAGCTTAACGACGGACCTTAATGAAAAACTGTTTTTT.

The V call is TRBV9, the J call TRBJ2-3, with TRBD2 matching over 13 bases. This CDR3 spans 21 amino acids. The junction had 17 bases not matched to a gene; V was cut back by 4 bases and J by 0 bases. CDR1 and CDR2 (germline): SGDLS, YYNGEE. The CDR3 bases are TGTGCCAGCAGCACTCACTCAGGGACTACTAGCGGGAGGGCTAGCACAGATACGCAGTATTTT. Protein: CASSTHSGTTSGRASTDTQYF.

The chain uses TRBV27 and TRBJ2-1; 10 nucleotides agree with TRBD2. Germline values: CDR1 MNHEY, CDR2 SMNVEV (reference sequence). This CDR3 region has 17 residues. V was pared by 4 bases and J by 4 bases, with 10 bases of the junction left unmatched. The CDR3 DNA sequence: TGTGCCAGCAGTTCCCCTTTCACTAGCGGGACATACAATGAGCAGTTCTTC. This codes for CASSSPFTSGTYNEQFF.

The CDR3 region has the DNA TGTGCCAGCAGCTGGACGGAGGTGAACACTGAAGCTTTCTTT. Amino acids: CASSWTEVNTEAFF. The chain couples TRBV7-8 to TRBJ1-1; the D is unclear. The length of the CDR3 is 14 residues. Trimming took 4 bases from V and 0 from J, leaving 9 bases between them. The germline gives CDR1 SGHVS, CDR2 FQNEAQ.

The V call is TRBV6-4, the J call TRBJ1-1; TRBD1 might be the D (6 bases). The CDR3 runs to 14 residues. V lost 6 bases and J 3 bases, leaving 14 bases between the germline ends. The germline V gene encodes CDR1 MRHNA and CDR2 SNTAGT. The CDR3 spells CASRRQATDTEAFF. CDR3 DNA sequence: TGTGCCAGCAGAAGACAGGCAACGGACACTGAAGCTTTCTTT.

This rearrangement joins TRBV7-6 to TRBJ1-1; 9 positions match TRBD1. The CDR3 contains 16 residues. Germline V gene sequence: CDR1 SGHVS, CDR2 FNYEAQ. With 2 bases clipped from V and 6 bases from J, the junction kept 10 bases outside the gene matches. This CDR3 reads CASSLKLGQGISEAFF. As DNA, the CDR3 is TGTGCCAGCAGCTTAAAATTGGGACAGGGAATCTCTGAAGCTTTCTTT.

Only one count was recorded for this clone. This chain connects TRBV28 to TRBJ1-2; no firm D call. The CDR3 extends over 15 amino acids. Germline V gene lookup returns CDR1 MDHEN and CDR2 SYDVKM. The germline V and J ends were trimmed by 3 bases and 4 bases, with 15 bases remaining between them. The CDR3 nucleotides are TGTGCCAGCAGTTTTTCAACTCGCTATAGCTATGGCTACACCTTC. Its protein product is CASSFSTRYSYGYTF.

This clone was picked up one time. The sample carries other DNA sequences with the same CDR3. V is TRBV6-5 and J is TRBJ1-2; the D gene is possibly TRBD1 (6 bases). The CDR3 contains 12 residues. The germline V gene encodes CDR1 MNHEY and CDR2 SVGAGI. V was pared by 6 bases and J by 3 bases, with 8 bases between. The CDR3 DNA reads as TGTGCCAGCAGGACAGGCCACTATGGCTACACCTTC. As protein: CASRTGHYGYTF.

Note on this clone: Mismatch with germline at one junction end may stem from a read error. The J gene is TRBJ1-2, the V gene TRBV7-2, with 8 bases identical to TRBD1. Per germline, CDR1 SGHTA and CDR2 FQGNSA. The CDR3 is 14 amino acids. CDR3 sequence reads: CASSRQQGDYGYTF. CDR3 in DNA: TGCGCCAGCAGCCGCCAACAGGGGGACTATGGCTACACCTTC.

The chain has TRBV19 and TRBJ2-3; 10 bases map to TRBD2. Per germline, CDR1 LNHDA and CDR2 SQIVND (reference sequence). The CDR3 runs 17 residues. V was clipped by 5 bases and J by 8 bases; unmatched bases: 16. This CDR3 reads CASSVDLEAGGYGTQYF. The CDR3 nucleotides read TGTGCCAGTAGTGTTGATCTGGAAGCGGGAGGGTACGGTACGCAGTATTTT. Looking up the rest from reference TRBV19 and TRBJ2-3 gives the full variable domain: DGGITQSPKYLFRKEGQNVTLSCEQNLNHDAMYWYRQDPGQGLRLIYYSQIVNDFQKGDIAEGYSVSREKKESFPLTVTSAQKNPTAFYLCASSVDLEAGGYGTQYFGPGTRLTVL.

The chain uses TRBV6-5 and TRBJ2-5; D unclear. V was cut by 5 bases and J by 2 bases, with 9 bases left in between. Germline V gives CDR1 MNHEY, CDR2 SVGAGI. The CDR3 sequence is 13 residues long. The DNA of the CDR3 is TGTGCCAGCAGTCGCAAAATACAAGAGACCCAGTACTTC. Its translation: CASSRKIQETQYF.

This chain links TRBV4-1 with TRBJ1-5; unclear D gene. The V end was cut by 3 bases, the J end by 5 bases, with 11 bases between. Germline loops: CDR1 MGHRA, CDR2 YSYEKL. CDR3 length equals 14 residues. The CDR3 region is CASSHGKDYQPQHF. CDR3 DNA: TGCGCCAGCAGCCATGGGAAGGATTATCAGCCCCAGCATTTT.

This chain links TRBV27 with TRBJ2-3; 9 bases map to TRBD2. Germline assignment: CDR1 MNHEY and CDR2 SMNVEV (reference sequence). The length of the CDR3 is 15 residues. V shed 3 bases, J shed 6 bases, and the junction held 7 bases outside the gene matches. CDR3 DNA sequence: TGTGCCAGCAGTTTGGGACTAGCAAGGGCGGATACGCAGTATTTT. Translation gives CASSLGLARADTQYF.